This is a list of T cell receptor beta chains from one sample in a study of prognosis after radiotherapy for stage I lung cancer. One entry per CDR3 protein results from TCRdb running MiXCR on the multiplex PCR reads. The sample gives about 32,000 distinct CDR3 sequences, about 42% of which show up once; 15% to 17% is in the top ten. The sample in question was PBMCs, obtained before or after stereotactic body radiation therapy (not recorded which). These receptors all stem from a donor over 45 with non-small cell lung cancer. The CDR3 runs from the conserved cysteine through the conserved F or W. The D gene is left open where the match is weak. Not all rows give a size; the values are once, few, many and, for expanded clones, a class.

v_call	d_call	clone_size	j_call	cdr3_aa	cdr3_nt
TRBV6-2/TRBV6-3	.	.	TRBJ2-7	CASSYWVSSEQYF	TGTGCCAGCAGCTATTGGGTCAGTTCCGAGCAGTACTTC
TRBV19	TRBD2	.	TRBJ2-1	CAISIDSGRDNDQFF	TGTGCCATTAGTATTGATAGCGGGAGGGACAATGATCAGTTCTTC
TRBV6-9	.	.	TRBJ1-1	CASSYSNQVRGTEAFF	TGTGCCAGCAGTTACTCGAACCAGGTTAGGGGGACTGAAGCTTTCTTT
TRBV6-1	.	.	TRBJ1-1	CASGAPGLQCTEAFF	TGTGCCAGCGGTGCCCCTGGCCTACAGTGCACTGAAGCTTTCTTT
TRBV10-3	TRBD1	many	TRBJ1-2	CAISEFGQGFYGYTF	TGTGCCATCAGTGAGTTCGGACAGGGATTCTATGGCTACACCTTC
TRBV10-3	TRBD2	many	TRBJ2-5	CAISDGTTITAQYF	TGTGCCATCAGTGACGGGACTACCATAACGGCTCAGTACTTC
TRBV9	.	many	TRBJ2-5	CASSVSGSGETQYF	TGTGCCAGCAGCGTATCCGGTTCCGGGGAGACCCAGTACTTC
TRBV28	.	medium-sized	TRBJ2-2	CASSLGGSGELFF	TGTGCCAGCAGTTTAGGAGGGTCCGGGGAGCTGTTTTTT
TRBV11-2	.	.	TRBJ1-4	CASSSSGQLDEKLFF	TGTGCCAGCAGCTCTAGCGGTCAGTTAGACGAAAAACTGTTTTTT
TRBV30	TRBD1	many	TRBJ1-1	CAWTRTGLNTEAFF	TGTGCCTGGACCAGGACAGGTCTTAACACTGAAGCTTTCTTT
TRBV12-3/TRBV12-4	.	many	TRBJ1-3	CASSFSGLPGNTIYF	TGTGCCAGCAGTTTTTCCGGGTTACCTGGAAACACCATATATTTT
TRBV27	.	.	TRBJ1-5	CASSLSWGQPQHF	TGTGCCAGCAGTTTATCCTGGGGTCAGCCCCAGCATTTT
TRBV5-1	.	many	TRBJ1-1	CASSLDRRREDTEAFF	TGCGCCAGCAGCTTGGACCGCCGAAGGGAAGACACTGAAGCTTTCTTT
TRBV2	.	many	TRBJ2-3	CASRGDSDTQYF	TGTGCCAGCCGGGGAGATTCAGATACGCAGTATTTT
TRBV20-1	TRBD1	medium-sized	TRBJ1-2	CSARPGGTDPNYGYTF	TGCAGTGCTCGACCCGGGGGGACAGACCCTAACTATGGCTACACCTTC
TRBV30	.	many	TRBJ1-2	CAWGDTYYGYTF	TGTGCCTGGGGCGACACCTACTATGGCTACACCTTC
TRBV5-5	.	.	TRBJ2-7	CASSRQQGYEQYF	TGTGCCAGCAGCCGCCAACAGGGCTACGAGCAGTACTTC
TRBV6-5	.	many	TRBJ1-5	CASSYTQGSNQPQHF	TGTGCCAGCAGTTATACGCAGGGAAGCAATCAGCCCCAGCATTTT
TRBV7-8	TRBD1	many	TRBJ1-2	CASSLNLQGVGGYTF	TGTGCCAGCAGCTTAAATCTTCAGGGGGTAGGTGGCTACACCTTC